This TCR beta chain emerged from a study of T cell changes during pregnancy in multiple sclerosis. The CDR3 consists of 13 residues. The germline gives CDR1 SGDLS, CDR2 YYNGEE. Trimming cost V 4 bases and J 9 bases, with 14 bases left between them. Method: immunoSEQ multiplex PCR; TCRdb's copy keeps in-frame clones and lacks some. The sample consists of around 43,000 clones, 85% to 95% of them appearing once. The receptor comes from a female donor with multiple sclerosis, enrolled in a pregnancy study. The rearrangement joins TRBV9 to TRBJ2-1, with a tentative D call TRBD1 (6 bases). The sequenced sample was CD4+ T cells from peripheral blood mononuclear cells, obtained before pregnancy. The CDR3 protein is CASSRTVWGEQFF. CDR3 in DNA: TGTGCCAGCAGCCGGACAGTCTGGGGTGAGCAGTTCTTC.